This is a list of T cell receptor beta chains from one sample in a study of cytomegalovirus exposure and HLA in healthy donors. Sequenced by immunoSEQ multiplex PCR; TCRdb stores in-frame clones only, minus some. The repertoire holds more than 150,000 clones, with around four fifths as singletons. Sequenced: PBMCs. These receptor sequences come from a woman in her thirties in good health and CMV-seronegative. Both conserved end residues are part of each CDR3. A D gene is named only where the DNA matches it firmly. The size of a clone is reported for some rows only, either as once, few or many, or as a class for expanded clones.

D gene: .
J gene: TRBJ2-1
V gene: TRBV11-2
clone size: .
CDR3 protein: CASSPGARLPLREQFF
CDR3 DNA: TGTGCCAGCAGCCCCGGAGCTCGACTCCCCCTCCGTGAGCAGTTCTTC

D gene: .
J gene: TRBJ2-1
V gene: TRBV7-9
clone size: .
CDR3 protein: CASSFDWGDYNEQFF
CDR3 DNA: TGTGCCAGCAGCTTCGACTGGGGAGACTACAATGAGCAGTTCTTC

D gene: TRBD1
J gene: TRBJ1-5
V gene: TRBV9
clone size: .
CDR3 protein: CASSVQAGGDQPQHF
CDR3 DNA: TGTGCCAGCAGCGTACAGGCAGGGGGCGATCAGCCCCAGCATTTT

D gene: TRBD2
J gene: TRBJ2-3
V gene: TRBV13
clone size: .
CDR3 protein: CASSQLSGGSYTDTQYF
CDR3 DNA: TGTGCCAGCAGCCAGCTAAGCGGGGGCTCTTACACAGATACGCAGTATTTT

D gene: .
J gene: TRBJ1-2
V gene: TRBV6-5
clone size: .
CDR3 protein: CASSYSGADGYTF
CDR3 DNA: TGTGCCAGCAGTTACTCAGGGGCAGATGGCTACACCTTC

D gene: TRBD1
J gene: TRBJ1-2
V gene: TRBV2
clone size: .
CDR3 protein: CASSEATGQEAYTF
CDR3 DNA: TGTGCCAGCAGTGAAGCGACGGGACAGGAGGCCTACACCTTC

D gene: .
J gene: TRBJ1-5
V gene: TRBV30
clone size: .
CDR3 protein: CAWTGGRGQPQHF
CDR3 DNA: TGTGCCTGGACCGGAGGGAGAGGGCAACCCCAGCATTTT

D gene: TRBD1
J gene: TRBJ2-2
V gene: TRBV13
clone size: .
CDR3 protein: CASSPTGDAGELFF
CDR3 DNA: TGTGCCAGCAGCCCAACAGGGGACGCCGGGGAGCTGTTTTTT

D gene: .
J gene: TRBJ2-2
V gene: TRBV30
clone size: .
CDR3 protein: CAWSIITGLGTGELFF
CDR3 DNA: TGTGCCTGGAGTATAATTACAGGGCTGGGGACCGGGGAGCTGTTTTTT

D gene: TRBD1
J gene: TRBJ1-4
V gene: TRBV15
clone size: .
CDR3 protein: CATSQTGAVGEKLFF
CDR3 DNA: TGTGCCACCAGCCAAACAGGGGCGGTAGGTGAAAAACTGTTTTTT

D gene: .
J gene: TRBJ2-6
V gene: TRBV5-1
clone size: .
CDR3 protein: CASSLVGIGSGANVLTF
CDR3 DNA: TGCGCCAGCAGCTTGGTCGGGATTGGCTCTGGGGCCAACGTCCTGACTTTC

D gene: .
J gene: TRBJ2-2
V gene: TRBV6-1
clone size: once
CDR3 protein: CASSYSAGELFF
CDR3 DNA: TGTGCCAGCAGCTACAGTGCCGGGGAGCTGTTTTTT

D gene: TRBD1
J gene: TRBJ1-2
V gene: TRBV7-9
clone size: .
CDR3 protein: CASSFIDRGGGYTF
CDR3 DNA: TGTGCCAGCAGCTTCATCGACAGGGGAGGTGGCTACACCTTC

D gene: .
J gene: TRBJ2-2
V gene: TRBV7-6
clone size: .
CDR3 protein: CASSLGIFRKTSGELFF
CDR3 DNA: TGTGCCAGCAGCTTAGGAATATTCAGGAAAACGTCCGGGGAGCTGTTTTTT

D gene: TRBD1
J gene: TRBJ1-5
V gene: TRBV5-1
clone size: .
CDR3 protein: CASNTLTGVDYSNQPQHF
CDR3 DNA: TGCGCCAGCAACACTCTGACAGGGGTCGATTATAGCAATCAGCCCCAGCATTTT

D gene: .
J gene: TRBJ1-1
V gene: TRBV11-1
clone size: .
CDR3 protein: CASSLMGRDTEAFF
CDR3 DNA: TGTGCCAGCAGCCTGATGGGGCGCGACACTGAAGCTTTCTTT

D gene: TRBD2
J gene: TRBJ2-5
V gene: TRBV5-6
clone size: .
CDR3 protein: CASTFPAGEETQYF
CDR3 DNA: TGTGCCAGCACCTTTCCAGCGGGGGAAGAGACCCAGTACTTC

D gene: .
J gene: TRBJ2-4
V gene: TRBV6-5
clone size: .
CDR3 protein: CASSWAQGQFQYF
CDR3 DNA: TGTGCCAGCAGTTGGGCCCAAGGACAATTTCAGTACTTC

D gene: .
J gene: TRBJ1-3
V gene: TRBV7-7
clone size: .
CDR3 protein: CASSSSTRQVPQFFSGNTIYF
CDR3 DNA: TGTGCCAGCAGCTCATCAACAAGACAGGTCCCACAATTTTTCTCTGGAAACACCATATATTTT

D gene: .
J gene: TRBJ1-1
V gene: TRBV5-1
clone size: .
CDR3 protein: CASSSRQLNTEAFF
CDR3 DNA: TGCGCCAGCAGCTCGAGACAATTGAACACTGAAGCTTTCTTT

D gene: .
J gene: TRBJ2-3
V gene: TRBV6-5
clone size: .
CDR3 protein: CASSGRLSTDTQYF
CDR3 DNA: TGTGCCAGCAGTGGCAGGCTTAGCACAGATACGCAGTATTTT

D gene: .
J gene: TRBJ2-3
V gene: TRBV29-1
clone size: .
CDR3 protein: CSLAGTPSTDTQYF
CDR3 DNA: TGCAGCTTAGCCGGGACACCCAGCACAGATACGCAGTATTTT

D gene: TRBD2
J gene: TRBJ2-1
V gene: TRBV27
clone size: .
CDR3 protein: CASRFILAGGQEAEQFF
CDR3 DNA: TGTGCCAGCAGATTCATACTAGCGGGGGGGCAGGAGGCTGAGCAGTTCTTC

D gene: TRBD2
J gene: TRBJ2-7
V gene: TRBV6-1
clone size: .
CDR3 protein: CASSEGFGGGTYEQYF
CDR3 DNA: TGTGCCAGCAGTGAAGGCTTCGGCGGGGGAACCTACGAGCAGTACTTC

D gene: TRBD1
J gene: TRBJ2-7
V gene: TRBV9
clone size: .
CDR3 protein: CASSGRTGSHEQYF
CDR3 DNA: TGTGCCAGCAGCGGTCGGACAGGGAGCCACGAGCAGTACTTC

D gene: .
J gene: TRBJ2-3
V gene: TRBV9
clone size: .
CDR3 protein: CASSPGLITDTQYF
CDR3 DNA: TGTGCCAGCAGCCCTGGACTGATAACAGATACGCAGTATTTT

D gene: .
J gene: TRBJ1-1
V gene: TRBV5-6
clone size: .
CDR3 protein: CASSLTGRDTEAFF
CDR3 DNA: TGTGCCAGCAGCTTGACAGGTCGGGACACTGAAGCTTTCTTT

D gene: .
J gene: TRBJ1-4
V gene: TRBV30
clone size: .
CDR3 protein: CAWTGPVGATTNEKLFF
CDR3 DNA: TGTGCCTGGACCGGTCCGGTGGGAGCTACAACTAATGAAAAACTGTTTTTT

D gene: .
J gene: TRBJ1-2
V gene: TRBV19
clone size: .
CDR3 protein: CASSIAQFAYYGYTF
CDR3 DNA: TGTGCCAGTAGTATCGCGCAATTTGCCTACTATGGCTACACCTTC

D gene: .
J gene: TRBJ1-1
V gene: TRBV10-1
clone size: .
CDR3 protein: CASSLGHFGTEAFF
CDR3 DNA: TGCGCCAGCAGCCTCGGACATTTTGGGACTGAAGCTTTCTTT

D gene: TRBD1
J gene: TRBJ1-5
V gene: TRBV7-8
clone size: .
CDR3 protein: CASSSQGGGSNQPQHF
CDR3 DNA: TGTGCCAGCAGCTCTCAGGGGGGAGGAAGCAATCAGCCCCAGCATTTT

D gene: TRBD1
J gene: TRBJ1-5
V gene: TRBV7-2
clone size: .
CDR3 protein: CASSESGGSQPQHF
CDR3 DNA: TGTGCCAGCAGCGAATCAGGGGGAAGTCAGCCCCAGCATTTT

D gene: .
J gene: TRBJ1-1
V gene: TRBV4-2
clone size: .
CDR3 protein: CASTGFRRVEAFF
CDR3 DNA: TGTGCCAGCACCGGGTTCCGGAGGGTTGAAGCTTTCTTT

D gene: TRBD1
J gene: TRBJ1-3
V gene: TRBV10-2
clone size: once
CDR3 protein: CASSEGKGAGGNTIYF
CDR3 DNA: TGCGCCAGCAGTGAAGGAAAGGGGGCCGGAGGAAACACCATATATTTT

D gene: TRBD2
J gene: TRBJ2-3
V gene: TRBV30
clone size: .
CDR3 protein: CAWSLGLAGISTDTQYF
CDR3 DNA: TGTGCCTGGAGCCTGGGACTAGCGGGTATCAGCACAGATACGCAGTATTTT

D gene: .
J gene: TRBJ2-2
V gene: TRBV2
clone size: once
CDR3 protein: CASSVQGATGELFF
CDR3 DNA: TGTGCCAGCAGTGTCCAGGGTGCCACCGGGGAGCTGTTTTTT

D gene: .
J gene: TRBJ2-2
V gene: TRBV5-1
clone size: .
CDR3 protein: CASSPTQGPGELFF
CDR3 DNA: TGCGCCAGCAGCCCGACACAGGGCCCCGGGGAGCTGTTTTTT

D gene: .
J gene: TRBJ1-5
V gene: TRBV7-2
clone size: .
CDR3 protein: CASSLGGRVLHINQPQHF
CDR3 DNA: TGTGCCAGCAGCTTAGGAGGCAGGGTGCTTCACATTAATCAGCCCCAGCATTTT

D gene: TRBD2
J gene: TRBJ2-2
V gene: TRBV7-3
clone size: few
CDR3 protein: CASSPFSGGGTGELFF
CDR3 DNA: TGTGCCAGCAGCCCTTTTAGCGGGGGGGGCACCGGGGAGCTGTTTTTT

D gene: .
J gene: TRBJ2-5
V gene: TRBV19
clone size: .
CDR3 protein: CASSRGSRETQYF
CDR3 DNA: TGTGCCAGTAGTCGTGGGAGTAGGGAGACCCAGTACTTC

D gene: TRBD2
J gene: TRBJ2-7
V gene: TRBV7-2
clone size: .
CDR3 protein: CASSFGTSGGYEQYF
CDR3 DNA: TGTGCCAGCAGCTTCGGGACTAGCGGGGGGTACGAGCAGTACTTC

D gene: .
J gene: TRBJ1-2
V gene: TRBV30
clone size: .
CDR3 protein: CAWSVGVPTYGYTF
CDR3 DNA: TGTGCCTGGAGTGTAGGGGTCCCAACTTATGGCTACACCTTC